This T cell receptor beta chain was identified in a study of blood T cell repertoires in COVID-19. Assay: immunoSEQ multiplex PCR; the TCRdb copy retains only in-frame clones and omits some. The sample holds over 120,000 clones, under 90% seen once. The sequencing input was peripheral blood. The receptor was isolated from a man aged 65 to 79 who had recovered from COVID-19.

The CDR3, as DNA: TGTGCCACCCGACAGGGAAGCACTGAAGCTTTCTTT. Translated, it gives CATRQGSTEAFF. This sequence joins TRBV6-6 and TRBJ1-1, with 7 bases identical to TRBD1. V lost 10 bases to trimming and J lost 4 bases; unmatched junction nucleotides: 6. The CDR3 is made up of 12 amino acids. In germline, CDR1 is MNHNY, CDR2 SVGAGI (reference sequence).